The T cell receptor (beta chain) described here comes from a study of T cells after yellow fever vaccination. General study findings and limits: Weaker, the secondary response had a peak occurring faster, on day 5 versus 15. There was a small share of clonotypes that showed up in both the CD4 and CD8 compartments.

V was pared by 4 bases and J by 5 bases, with 13 bases between. The CDR3 has 13 residues. Germline CDR1 is SGHNT and CDR2 is YYREEE (reference sequence). TCRdb re-analysed the 5' RACE reads in MiXCR, keeping a single row per CDR3 protein. Altogether 500,000 to 650,000 distinct CDR3 sequences are present, about a sixth being singletons, with the ten largest covering 15% to 20%. With regard to this clonotype: Its target is not known.

Sequenced material: PBMCs, taken 4 to 6 days after the first yellow fever vaccination. The sequence derives from a young man who received the YFV17D yellow fever vaccine. The genes are TRBV5-4 and TRBJ2-7; D tentatively fits TRBD1 or TRBD2 (5 bases each). CDR3 nucleotide sequence: TGTGCCAGCAGCCGGCCAGGGAGCGACGAGCAGTACTTC. It specifies CASSRPGSDEQYF.